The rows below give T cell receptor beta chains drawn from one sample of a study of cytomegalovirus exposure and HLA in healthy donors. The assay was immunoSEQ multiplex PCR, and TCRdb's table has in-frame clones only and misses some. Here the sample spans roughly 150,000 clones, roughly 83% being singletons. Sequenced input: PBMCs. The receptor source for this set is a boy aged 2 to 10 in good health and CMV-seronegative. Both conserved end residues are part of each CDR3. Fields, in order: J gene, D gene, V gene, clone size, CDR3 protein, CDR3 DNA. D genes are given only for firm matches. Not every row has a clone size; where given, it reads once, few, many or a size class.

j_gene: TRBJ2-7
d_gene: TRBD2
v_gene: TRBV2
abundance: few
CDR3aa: CASGGLAGYEQYF
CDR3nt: TGTGCCAGCGGGGGACTAGCGGGATACGAGCAGTACTTC

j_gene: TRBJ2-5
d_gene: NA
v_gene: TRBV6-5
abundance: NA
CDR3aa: CASSSAGTRRKTQYF
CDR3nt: TGTGCCAGCAGTTCCGCCGGGACTCGGAGAAAGACCCAGTACTTC

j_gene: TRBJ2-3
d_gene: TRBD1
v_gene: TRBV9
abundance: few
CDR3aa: CASSPRQGGSDTQYF
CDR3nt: TGTGCCAGCAGCCCACGACAGGGGGGCTCAGATACGCAGTATTTT

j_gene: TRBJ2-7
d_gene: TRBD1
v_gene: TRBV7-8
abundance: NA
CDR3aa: CASSLAPGQVIYEQYF
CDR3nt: TGTGCCAGCAGCTTAGCGCCGGGACAGGTGATCTACGAGCAGTACTTC

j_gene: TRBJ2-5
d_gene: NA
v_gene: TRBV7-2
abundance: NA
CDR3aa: CASSLGRQKETQYF
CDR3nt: TGTGCCAGCAGCTTAGGTCGACAGAAAGAGACCCAGTACTTC

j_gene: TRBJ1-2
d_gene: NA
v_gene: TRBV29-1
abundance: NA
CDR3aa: CSVVGHNYGYTF
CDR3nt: TGCAGCGTTGTCGGACATAACTATGGCTACACCTTC

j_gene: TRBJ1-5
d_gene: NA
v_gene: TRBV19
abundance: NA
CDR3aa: CASSIQANQPQHF
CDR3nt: TGTGCCAGTAGTATACAGGCCAATCAGCCCCAGCATTTT

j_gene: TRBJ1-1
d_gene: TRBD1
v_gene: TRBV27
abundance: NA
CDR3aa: CASGPGGGGEAFF
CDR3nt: TGTGCCAGCGGCCCAGGGGGCGGAGGTGAAGCTTTCTTT

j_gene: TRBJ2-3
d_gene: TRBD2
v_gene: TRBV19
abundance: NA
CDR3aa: CASSALLAGAGDTQYF
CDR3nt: TGTGCCAGTAGTGCCCTACTAGCGGGGGCGGGAGATACGCAGTATTTT

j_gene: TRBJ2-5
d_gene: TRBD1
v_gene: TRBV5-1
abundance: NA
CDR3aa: CASSWGTGNQETQYF
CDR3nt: TGCGCCAGCAGCTGGGGGACAGGGAATCAAGAGACCCAGTACTTC

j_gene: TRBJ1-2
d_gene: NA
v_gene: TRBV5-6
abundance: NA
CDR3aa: CASSSLTEGYGYTF
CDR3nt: TGTGCCAGCAGCTCCCTGACAGAAGGCTATGGCTACACCTTC

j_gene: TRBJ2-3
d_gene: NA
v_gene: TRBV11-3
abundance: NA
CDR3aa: CASSLDATGTQYF
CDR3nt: TGTGCCAGCAGCTTAGATGCCACCGGTACGCAGTATTTT

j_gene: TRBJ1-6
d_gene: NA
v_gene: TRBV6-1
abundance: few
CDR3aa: CASSDETTRLALHF
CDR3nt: TGTGCCAGCAGTGATGAGACAACACGATTGGCCCTCCACTTT

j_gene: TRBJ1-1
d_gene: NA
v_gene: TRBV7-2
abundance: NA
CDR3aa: CASSLVQAVTEAFF
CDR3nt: TGTGCCAGCAGCTTAGTCCAGGCTGTGACTGAAGCTTTCTTT

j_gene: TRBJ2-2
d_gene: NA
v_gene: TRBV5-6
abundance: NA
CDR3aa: CASTGAGAGELFF
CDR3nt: TGTGCCAGCACCGGAGCCGGGGCCGGGGAGCTGTTTTTT

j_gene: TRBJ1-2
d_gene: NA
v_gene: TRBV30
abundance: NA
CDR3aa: CACLETGRRGYTF
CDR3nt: TGTGCCTGCCTTGAAACAGGGAGAAGAGGCTACACCTTC

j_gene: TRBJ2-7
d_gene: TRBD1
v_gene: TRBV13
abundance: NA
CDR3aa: CASSLGQGAQEQYF
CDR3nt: TGTGCCAGCAGCTTAGGACAGGGGGCGCAGGAGCAGTACTTC

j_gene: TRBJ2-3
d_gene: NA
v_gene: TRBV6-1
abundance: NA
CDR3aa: CASSEAQGYTQYF
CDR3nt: TGTGCCAGCAGTGAAGCACAGGGCTATACGCAGTATTTT

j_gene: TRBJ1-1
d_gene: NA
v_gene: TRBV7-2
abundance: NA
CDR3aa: CASSRGGHTEAFF
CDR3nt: TGTGCCAGCAGCCGTGGAGGTCACACTGAAGCTTTCTTT

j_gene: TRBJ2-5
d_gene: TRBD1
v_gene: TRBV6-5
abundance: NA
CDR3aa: CASSYATGIQETQYF
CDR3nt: TGTGCCAGCAGTTACGCGACAGGGATACAAGAGACCCAGTACTTC

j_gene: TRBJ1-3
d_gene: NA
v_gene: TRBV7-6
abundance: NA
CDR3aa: CASSTRNRVSGNTIYF
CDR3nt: TGTGCCAGCAGCACCCGAAACAGGGTCTCTGGAAACACCATATATTTT

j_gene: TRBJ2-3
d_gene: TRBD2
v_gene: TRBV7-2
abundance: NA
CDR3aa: CASSLKLAGVSTQYF
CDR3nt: TGTGCCAGCAGCTTAAAACTAGCGGGGGTGTCAACGCAGTATTTT

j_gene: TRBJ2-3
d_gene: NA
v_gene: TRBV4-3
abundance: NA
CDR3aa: CASSQDTLASTDTQYF
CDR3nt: TGCGCCAGCAGCCAAGATACGCTAGCTAGCACAGATACGCAGTATTTT

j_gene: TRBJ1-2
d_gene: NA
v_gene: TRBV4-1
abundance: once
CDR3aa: CASSPPDSWASGYTF
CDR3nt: TGCGCCAGCAGCCCCCCGGACAGCTGGGCTTCTGGCTACACCTTC

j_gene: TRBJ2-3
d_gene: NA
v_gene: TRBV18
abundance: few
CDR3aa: CASSPSTDTQYF
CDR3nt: TGTGCCAGCTCCCCTAGCACAGATACGCAGTATTTT

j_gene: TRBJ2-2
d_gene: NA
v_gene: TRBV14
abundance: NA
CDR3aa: CASSARIGGGTGELFF
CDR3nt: TGTGCCAGCAGCGCAAGAATTGGGGGCGGGACCGGGGAGCTGTTTTTT

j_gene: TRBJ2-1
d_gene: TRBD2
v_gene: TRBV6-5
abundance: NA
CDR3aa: CASSYSYGRVGNEQFF
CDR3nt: TGTGCCAGCAGTTACTCCTACGGGAGGGTGGGCAATGAGCAGTTCTTC

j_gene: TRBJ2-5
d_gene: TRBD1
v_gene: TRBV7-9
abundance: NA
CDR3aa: CASSAPTGAETQYF
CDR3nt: TGTGCCAGCAGCGCTCCGACAGGGGCAGAGACCCAGTACTTC

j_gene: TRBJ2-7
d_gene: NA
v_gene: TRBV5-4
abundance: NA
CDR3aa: CASSFGRTYEQYF
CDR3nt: TGTGCCAGCAGCTTTGGGCGCACCTACGAGCAGTACTTC